The clone carrying this TCR beta chain was recorded many times. What it binds is not known. This CDR3 spans 14 amino acids. Germline CDR1 is SGHTA and CDR2 is FQGNSA. Trimming removed 2 bases from V and 8 bases from J, with 15 bases in between. This sample is drawn from a study of T cell repertoires in cytomegalovirus infection. For the study at large: Recently identified HLA-C-restricted CMV epitopes and well-studied HLA-B-restricted CMV epitopes were used by the study. Based on public TCR beta signatures, there were indications of CMV infection and of a matching HLA type. Regarding the study as a whole: Cumulative public TCR beta family frequency identified carriers of CMV plus the relevant HLA. Within the response measured ex vivo, HLA-C-restricted CMV-specific TCR beta clonotypes were dominant.

TCRdb called the reads again in MiXCR, with one record for every CDR3 protein. The top ten hold 13% of the sample, which has about 310,000 distinct CDR3 sequences, just under 25% seen once. This sequence originates from a human donor in good health (CMV status not recorded). Some clones in this sample may be carry-over from other donors' samples. This material consisted of cultured PBMCs, taken from culture after CMV antigen stimulation. The chain links TRBV7-2 to TRBJ1-2, with D unclear. CDR3 residues: CASSLLIKAGGYTF. CDR3 sequence (DNA): TGTGCCAGCAGCTTATTGATAAAGGCGGGGGGCTACACCTTC.